This TCR beta chain originates from a study of identical twins. Study-wide findings and caveats: Its conclusions, products of cross-sectional statistical analysis, did not come from following the same donors.

On this clonotype itself: The antigen remains undetermined.

TCRdb reprocessed the 5' RACE reads via MiXCR and lists one record per CDR3 protein. The sample has fewer than 550,000 distinct CDR3 sequences; around 15% are singletons. The CDR3 covers 13 residues. V shed 0 bases and J shed 6 bases, with 9 bases lying between them. Germline lookup yields CDR1 SGHTA and CDR2 FQGNSA. Another study also made use of these data, one on yellow fever vaccine responses in identical twins.

This clonotype was sampled from a woman aged 18-30 years in good health. The source material was CD4+ T cells sorted from blood. The rearrangement links TRBV7-2 to TRBJ2-7; D is uncertain. As DNA, the CDR3 is TGTGCCAGCAGCTTAGCTCGCGGAACCGAGCAGTACTTC. Translated: CASSLARGTEQYF.